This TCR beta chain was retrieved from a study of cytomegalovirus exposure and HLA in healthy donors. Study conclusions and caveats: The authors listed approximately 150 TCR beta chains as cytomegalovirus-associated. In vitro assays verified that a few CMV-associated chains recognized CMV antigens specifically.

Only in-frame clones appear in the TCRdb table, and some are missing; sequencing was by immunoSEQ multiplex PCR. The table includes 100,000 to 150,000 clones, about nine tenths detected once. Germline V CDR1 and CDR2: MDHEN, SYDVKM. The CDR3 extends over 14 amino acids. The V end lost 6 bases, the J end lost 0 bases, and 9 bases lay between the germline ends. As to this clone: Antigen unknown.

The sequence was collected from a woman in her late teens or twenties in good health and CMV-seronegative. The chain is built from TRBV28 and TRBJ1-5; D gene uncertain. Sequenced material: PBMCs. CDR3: CASSGEYSNQPQHF. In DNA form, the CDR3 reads TGTGCCAGCAGCGGAGAGTATAGCAATCAGCCCCAGCATTTT.